These T cell receptor beta chains were read from a single sample in a study of blood T cell repertoires in COVID-19. Measured with immunoSEQ multiplex PCR; TCRdb has only the in-frame clones, and not every one. The sample yields around 69,000 clones, roughly nine tenths seen once. The sample comprised peripheral blood. These receptor sequences come from a woman between 50 and 59 years old with active COVID-19. CDR3s leave out the opening cysteine and the closing phenylalanine or tryptophan. D genes are given only for firm matches.

>TRBV13|TRBD1|TRBJ2-2
ASSPGTEFTGELF
>TRBV28|TRBD2|TRBJ2-1
ASSAPTSGMYNEQF
>TRBV18|NA|TRBJ1-2
ASSPAQGLERNYGYT
>TRBV14|NA|TRBJ2-7
ASSQAGGRAVQY
>TRBV5-4|NA|TRBJ2-5
ASSLAQETQY
>TRBV11-2|TRBD2|TRBJ2-2
ASSFSGRASTGELF
>TRBV9|NA|TRBJ2-1
ASSVSGSSYNEQF
>TRBV19|NA|TRBJ2-3
ATAGSGTDTQY
>TRBV30|NA|TRBJ2-7
AWSSQVDSLLYEQY
>TRBV30|NA|TRBJ2-1
AWSVWERDEQF